This T cell receptor beta chain is from a study of T cells after yellow fever vaccination. Study-wide findings and caveats: Once the booster was given, most primary-vaccination clones reappeared, at roughly 96% for CD4 and over 70% for CD8. Just a small share of clonotypes turned up in the CD4 compartment as well as the CD8 compartment. The secondary T-cell response peaked on day 5, not day 15, but was weaker.

Researchers made TCR cDNA using 5'RACE template switching, and this step added a universal primer site and UMIs. One entry per CDR3 protein, called by TCRdb with MiXCR from the 5' RACE reads. The profile shows a few hundred thousand distinct CDR3 sequences, roughly 4.3% of them singletons. Of note for this clonotype: Its antigen is currently unknown.

The sample was PBMCs, taken 5 days after the yellow fever booster vaccination. The receptor comes from a man between 18 and 29 years old who received the YFV17D yellow fever vaccine.

The CDR3 region is CSATGTGNNEQYV. CDR3 bases: TGCAGTGCTACCGGGACAGGGAATAACGAGCAGTACGTC. The chain uses TRBV20-1 and TRBJ2-7; TRBD1 matches 9 bases. CDR3 length: 13 residues. Germline V gene data show CDR1 as DFQATT and CDR2 as SNEGSKA (reference sequence). With V trimmed by 4 bases and J by 5 bases, 6 bases remained unmatched.